One and the same sample provided the 9 T cell receptor beta chains below, sequenced in a study of T cell clusters in autoimmune cytopenias. TRB rearrangements were amplified by touch-down multiplex PCR with mixed TRB-A/B primers. TCRdb derives one entry per CDR3 protein from the multiplex PCR reads, leaving out DNA. The table for this sample gives 4,700 or so distinct CDR3 sequences. TRB amplification used approximately 270 ng of peripheral blood genomic DNA. Material for sequencing was peripheral blood. These receptors came from a human donor with an autoimmune cytopenia or autoimmune hepatitis (not recorded which).

The chain combines TRBV12-3 or TRBV12-4 with TRBJ2-7; TCRdb proposes TRBD1, but this gene call is untestable without DNA. The CDR3 totals 14 residues. The CDR3 reads CASSLTGGPGEQYF.

The J gene is TRBJ2-7, the V gene TRBV19; lacking DNA, the TRBD2 call made by TCRdb goes unchecked. Germline CDR1 is LNHDA and CDR2 is SQIVND (reference sequence). The CDR3 sequence is 14 residues long. CDR3 in amino acids: CASSIGSGPYEQYF.

This clonotype is deemed medium-sized by its frequency. The chain carries TRBV12-3 or TRBV12-4 and TRBJ2-2; the D gene TCRdb calls, TRBD2, cannot be checked with no DNA. This CDR3 has 16 residues. The CDR3 spells CASSLAAGANTGELFF.

This chain connects TRBV19 to TRBJ1-1; absent DNA, TCRdb's TRBD1 call cannot be checked. CDR1 LNHDA and CDR2 SQIVND come from the germline V gene (reference sequence). The CDR3 consists of 16 residues. The CDR3 sequence is CASRRVTGGYSTEAFF.

V is TRBV6-1 and J is TRBJ2-1; the TCRdb call, TRBD1, lacks DNA for checking. Germline V gene data show CDR1 as MNHNS and CDR2 as SASEGT. This CDR3 has 17 amino acids. This CDR3 is CASSEWGRRSSYNEQFF.

This chain connects TRBV5-6 to TRBJ2-1. Per the germline V gene, CDR1 is SGHDT and CDR2 is YYEEEE. The CDR3 length is 15 residues. The CDR3 is CASRPGLADYNEQFF. The full variable domain, its missing parts supplied by reference TRBV5-6 and TRBJ2-1, is DAGVTQSPTHLIKTRGQQVTLRCSPKSGHDTVSWYQQALGQGPQFIFQYYEEEERQRGNFPDRFSGHQFPNYSSELNVNALLLGDSALYLCASRPGLADYNEQFFGPGTRLTVL.

The chain links TRBV7-6 to TRBJ2-1; the TRBD1 assignment by TCRdb is unverifiable without DNA. The CDR3 totals 18 residues. CDR1 is SGHVS, CDR2 FNYEAQ, per germline. The CDR3 region is CASSLGPLQGVSYNEQFF. Full variable domain (remainder filled in from reference TRBV7-6 and TRBJ2-1): GAGVSQSPRYKVTKRGQDVALRCDPISGHVSLYWYRQALGQGPEFLTYFNYEAQQDKSGLPNDRFSAERPEGSISTLTIQRTEQRDSAMYRCASSLGPLQGVSYNEQFFGPGTRLTVL.

By frequency, this clonotype registers medium-sized. This rearrangement joins TRBV19 to TRBJ2-1; absent DNA, TCRdb's TRBD1 call cannot be checked. From germline, CDR1 is LNHDA and CDR2 SQIVND (reference sequence). CDR3 length equals 16 residues. The CDR3 here is CATVDPGQGTHNEQFF.

The V and J genes are TRBV11-1 and TRBJ2-2; the TRBD2 assignment by TCRdb is unverifiable without DNA. CDR1 and CDR2 (germline): SGHAT, FQDESV (reference sequence). This CDR3 has 16 amino acids. The CDR3 sequence is CASSGPVGGGTGELFF.